These 11 T cell receptor beta chains originate from one sample sequenced in a study of shared clonotypes between healthy human individuals. Here immunoSEQ multiplex PCR was the method, and the copy in TCRdb shows in-frame clones only, minus some. This sample has 2 million to 2.5 million clones, with approximately 95% found just once. Sequenced: naive CD4+ T cells sorted from blood. Stated subset: CD45RA+ positively selected. The receptors originated from a man between 18 and 35 years old in good health.

V gene TRBV10-3 combines with J gene TRBJ1-6; 10 bases map to TRBD1. CDR3 length: 17 residues. V gave up 8 bases and J gave up 8 bases; unmatched junction bases: 15. In germline, CDR1 is ENHRY, CDR2 SYGVKD. The CDR3 nucleotides read TGTGCCATCCGGAAGGGACAGGGGCAGATACCCCATTCACCCCTCCACTTT. Protein product: CAIRKGQGQIPHSPLHF.

This rearrangement joins TRBV2 to TRBJ2-1, with 13 bases aligning to TRBD2. The germline V gene has CDR1 SNHLY and CDR2 FYNNEI. Trimming took 6 bases from V and 3 from J; bases not matched to a gene: 11. The CDR3 runs to 18 residues. CDR3 coding DNA: TGTGCCAGCAGGGGACGGACTAGCGGGAGAGCGTACTACAATGAGCAGTTCTTC. Translated, it gives CASRGRTSGRAYYNEQFF.

V and J are TRBV5-4 and TRBJ2-5; 11 positions match TRBD2. The germline V gene has CDR1 SGHNT and CDR2 YYREEE (reference sequence). The CDR3 spans 16 residues. The junction had 8 bases not matched to a gene; V was cut back by 1 base and J by 6 bases. The chain's CDR3 is CASSLISSGRVKTQYF. Written as DNA, the CDR3 is TGTGCCAGCAGCTTGATAAGTAGCGGGAGGGTCAAGACCCAGTACTTC.

This clone has just one count. The chain has TRBV15 and TRBJ1-5; 8 nucleotides match TRBD1. J gave up 6 bases and V 1 base, and 5 bases lay outside the gene matches. The V gene's germline CDR1 is LNHNV and CDR2 YYDKDF (reference sequence). The CDR3 consists of 15 residues. CDR3 protein: CATSRGQGAFQPQHF. For the CDR3, the DNA is TGTGCCACCAGCAGAGGCCAGGGGGCATTTCAGCCCCAGCATTTT.

This sequence joins TRBV5-1 and TRBJ2-6; D is uncertain. The CDR3 consists of 15 residues. Per the germline V gene, CDR1 is SGHRS and CDR2 is YFSETQ. With 4 bases removed from V and 0 bases from J, the gap between germline ends came to 8 bases. The CDR3 DNA follows: TGCGCCAGCAGCGATATAACCTCTGGGGCCAACGTCCTGACTTTC. This encodes CASSDITSGANVLTF.

The J gene is TRBJ1-1, the V gene TRBV12-5; possible D gene TRBD1, 5 bases. CDR1 is LGHNT and CDR2 is FRNRAP in the germline V gene. Trimming stripped 0 bases from V and 0 bases from J, with 14 bases between. The CDR3 has 17 amino acids. The CDR3 sequence: CASGLVRGSPMNTEAFF. CDR3 in DNA: TGTGCTAGTGGTTTGGTACGGGGGTCCCCCATGAACACTGAAGCTTTCTTT.

This chain joins TRBV12-5 and TRBJ2-7; the D gene is possibly TRBD1 (5 bases). Between the trimmed V and J ends, which lost 0 bases and 7 bases, there was a span of 13 bases. The length of the CDR3 is 14 residues. Germline V lookup: CDR1 LGHNT, CDR2 FRNRAP. CDR3 bases: TGTGCTAGTGGTTTGGTACCTAACTCAGGGGAGCAGTACTTC. This sequence encodes CASGLVPNSGEQYF.

The chain carries TRBV18 and TRBJ2-7, with D perhaps matching TRBD2 (5 bases). CDR1 is KGHSH and CDR2 is LQKENI in the germline V gene. V lost 6 bases and J 7 bases, leaving 22 bases between the germline ends. This CDR3 is built from 15 residues. CDR3 in DNA: TGTGCCAGCTCGAGCAACTATCCGGGAATAGGTGAGCAGTACTTC. Encoded protein: CASSSNYPGIGEQYF.

CDR3 in amino acids: CASSQPPTGANTEAFF. CDR3 DNA: TGCGCCAGCAGCCAACCACCGACAGGGGCGAACACTGAAGCTTTCTTT. This chain links TRBV4-1 with TRBJ1-1; the match to TRBD1 covers 8 bases. There are 16 residues in the CDR3. V trimming: 2 bases; J trimming: 1 base; junction bases outside the gene matches: 6. Germline loops: CDR1 MGHRA, CDR2 YSYEKL.

The chain is built from TRBV5-4 and TRBJ1-3, with unresolved D. The CDR3 loop spans 13 amino acids. The germline V gene has CDR1 SGHNT and CDR2 YYREEE (reference sequence). Trimming left V 3 bases short and J 2 bases short, with 6 bases between. Here the CDR3 reads CASSSYTGNTIYF. In DNA form, the CDR3 reads TGTGCCAGCAGCTCCTACACTGGAAACACCATATATTTT.

V is TRBV5-4 and J is TRBJ1-3; no firm D call. V gave up 0 bases and J gave up 0 bases, with 7 bases separating them. Germline CDR1 reads SGHNT; CDR2 reads YYREEE (reference sequence). The CDR3 sequence is 15 residues long. The DNA of the CDR3 is TGTGCCAGCAGCTTGGGGCCAGGCTCTGGAAACACCATATATTTT. It translates to CASSLGPGSGNTIYF.